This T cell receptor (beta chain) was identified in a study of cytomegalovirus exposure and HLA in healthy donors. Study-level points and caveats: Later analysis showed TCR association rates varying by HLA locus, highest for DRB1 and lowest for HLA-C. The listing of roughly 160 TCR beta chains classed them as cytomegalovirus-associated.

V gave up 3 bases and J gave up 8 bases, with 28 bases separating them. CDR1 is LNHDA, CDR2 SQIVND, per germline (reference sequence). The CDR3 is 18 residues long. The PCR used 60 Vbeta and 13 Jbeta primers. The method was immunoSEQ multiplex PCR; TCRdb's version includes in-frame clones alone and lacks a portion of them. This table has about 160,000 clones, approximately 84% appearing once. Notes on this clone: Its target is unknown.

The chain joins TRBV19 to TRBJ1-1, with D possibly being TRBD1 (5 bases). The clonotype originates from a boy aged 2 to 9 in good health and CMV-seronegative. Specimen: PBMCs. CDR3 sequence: CASSILTPWEGRRREAFF. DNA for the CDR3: TGTGCCAGTAGTATTTTAACCCCTTGGGAGGGGCGAAGAAGAGAAGCTTTCTTT.